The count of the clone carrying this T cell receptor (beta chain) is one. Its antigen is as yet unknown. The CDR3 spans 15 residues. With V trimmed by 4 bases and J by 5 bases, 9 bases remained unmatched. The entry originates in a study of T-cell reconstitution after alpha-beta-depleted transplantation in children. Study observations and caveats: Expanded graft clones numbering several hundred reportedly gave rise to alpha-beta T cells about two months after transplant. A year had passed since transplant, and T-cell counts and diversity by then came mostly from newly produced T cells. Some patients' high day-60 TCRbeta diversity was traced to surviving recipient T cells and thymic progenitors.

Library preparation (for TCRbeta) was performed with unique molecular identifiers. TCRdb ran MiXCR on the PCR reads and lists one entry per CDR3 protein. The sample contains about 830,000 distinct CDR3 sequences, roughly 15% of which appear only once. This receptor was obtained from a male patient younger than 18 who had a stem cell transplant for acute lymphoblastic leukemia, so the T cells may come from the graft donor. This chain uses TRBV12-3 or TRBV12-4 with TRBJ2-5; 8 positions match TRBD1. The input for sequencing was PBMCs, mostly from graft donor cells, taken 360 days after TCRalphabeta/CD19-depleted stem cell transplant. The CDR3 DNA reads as TGTGCCAGCAGTTCCTGGACAGGGTGGGCTGAGACCCAGTACTTC. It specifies CASSSWTGWAETQYF.